The rows below give T cell receptor beta chains drawn from one sample of a study of molecular identifiers for immune sequencing clone quantification. TCRdb processed the PCR reads anew with MiXCR; each CDR3 protein has one entry. The sample carries over 550,000 distinct CDR3 sequences, about 25% recorded once. The specimen sequenced was naive CD8+ T cells from blood, with Jurkat cell RNA spiked in. The origin of the receptors is a human donor in good health. Some libraries in this study had Jurkat cell RNA spiked in. The CDR3 runs from the conserved cysteine through the conserved F or W. Each record gives: clone size, D gene, V gene, J gene, CDR3 protein, CDR3 DNA. The D gene is left open where the match is weak. Rows may omit the clone size; those that give it use once, few, many or a size class.

abundance: NA
d_gene: TRBD1
v_gene: TRBV29-1
j_gene: TRBJ2-7
CDR3aa: CSVEGTGEVYEQYF
CDR3nt: TGCAGCGTTGAAGGGACAGGGGAGGTCTACGAGCAGTACTTC

abundance: NA
d_gene: TRBD2
v_gene: TRBV4-1
j_gene: TRBJ2-7
CDR3aa: CASSQGGTSSYEQYF
CDR3nt: TGCGCCAGCAGCCAAGGGGGGACTAGCTCCTACGAGCAGTACTTC

abundance: NA
d_gene: NA
v_gene: TRBV21-1
j_gene: TRBJ2-7
CDR3aa: CASSKEVGYEQYF
CDR3nt: TGTGCCAGCAGCAAAGAAGTAGGTTACGAGCAGTACTTC

abundance: many
d_gene: TRBD1
v_gene: TRBV29-1
j_gene: TRBJ2-5
CDR3aa: CSEITGDSWETQYF
CDR3nt: TGCAGCGAGATAACCGGGGACAGTTGGGAGACCCAGTACTTC

abundance: few
d_gene: NA
v_gene: TRBV7-9
j_gene: TRBJ1-5
CDR3aa: CASSFVQGHYSNQPQHF
CDR3nt: TGTGCCAGCAGCTTCGTGCAGGGACACTATAGCAATCAGCCCCAGCATTTT

abundance: NA
d_gene: NA
v_gene: TRBV27
j_gene: TRBJ1-6
CDR3aa: CASSLTLPGGNSPLHF
CDR3nt: TGTGCCAGCAGTCTCACACTACCCGGCGGGAATTCACCCCTCCACTTT

abundance: many
d_gene: TRBD2
v_gene: TRBV27
j_gene: TRBJ2-1
CDR3aa: CASSSGLAVGEQFF
CDR3nt: TGTGCCAGCAGTTCGGGACTAGCCGTTGGTGAGCAGTTCTTC

abundance: NA
d_gene: NA
v_gene: TRBV5-4
j_gene: TRBJ2-1
CDR3aa: CASSTTENEQFF
CDR3nt: TGTGCCAGCAGCACAACAGAGAATGAGCAGTTCTTC

abundance: few
d_gene: TRBD1
v_gene: TRBV6-6
j_gene: TRBJ2-1
CDR3aa: CASSSTAGTGGWEQFF
CDR3nt: TGTGCCAGCAGTTCCACCGCCGGGACAGGGGGCTGGGAGCAGTTCTTC

abundance: many
d_gene: NA
v_gene: TRBV20-1
j_gene: TRBJ1-5
CDR3aa: CSASEGYLKSNQPQHF
CDR3nt: TGCAGTGCTTCAGAAGGGTACTTGAAGAGCAATCAGCCCCAGCATTTT

abundance: many
d_gene: TRBD1
v_gene: TRBV4-1
j_gene: TRBJ1-1
CDR3aa: CASSQGTGATEAFF
CDR3nt: TGCGCCAGCAGCCAGGGGACAGGGGCCACTGAAGCTTTCTTT

abundance: NA
d_gene: NA
v_gene: TRBV7-9
j_gene: TRBJ2-2
CDR3aa: CASSSRTASDGSGELFF
CDR3nt: TGTGCCAGCAGCTCCAGGACAGCCAGCGATGGATCCGGGGAGCTGTTTTTT

abundance: NA
d_gene: TRBD1
v_gene: TRBV6-5
j_gene: TRBJ2-7
CDR3aa: CASSYEGVGLTGLPYEQYF
CDR3nt: TGTGCCAGCAGTTACGAGGGGGTCGGCCTGACAGGGCTTCCCTACGAGCAGTACTTC

abundance: NA
d_gene: TRBD2
v_gene: TRBV28
j_gene: TRBJ2-1
CDR3aa: CASSLRFRAGVLGNEQFF
CDR3nt: TGTGCCAGCAGTTTACGGTTTCGGGCGGGAGTTTTAGGGAATGAGCAGTTCTTC

abundance: many
d_gene: NA
v_gene: TRBV29-1
j_gene: TRBJ2-3
CDR3aa: CSWGISGISTDTQYF
CDR3nt: TGCAGCTGGGGGATTTCGGGGATTAGCACAGATACGCAGTATTTT

abundance: NA
d_gene: TRBD1
v_gene: TRBV28
j_gene: TRBJ1-5
CDR3aa: CAGSLGGGGRLNQPQHF
CDR3nt: TGTGCCGGCAGTTTGGGGGGAGGGGGCCGTTTGAATCAGCCCCAGCATTTT

abundance: many
d_gene: TRBD2
v_gene: TRBV7-9
j_gene: TRBJ2-7
CDR3aa: CASSHGGRYEQYF
CDR3nt: TGTGCCAGCAGCCACGGCGGGAGGTACGAGCAGTACTTC

abundance: NA
d_gene: NA
v_gene: TRBV20-1
j_gene: TRBJ2-3
CDR3aa: CNTRDHHWVTDTQYF
CDR3nt: TGCAATACTAGAGATCACCACTGGGTCACAGATACGCAGTATTTT

abundance: NA
d_gene: NA
v_gene: TRBV11-2
j_gene: TRBJ2-7
CDR3aa: CASSSTGGQKAYEQYF
CDR3nt: TGTGCCAGCAGCTCAACCGGCGGGCAGAAAGCCTACGAGCAGTACTTC

abundance: many
d_gene: NA
v_gene: TRBV6-6
j_gene: TRBJ2-3
CDR3aa: CASSYLSLRATDTQYF
CDR3nt: TGTGCCAGCAGTTACTTATCCCTGAGGGCAACAGATACGCAGTATTTT

abundance: NA
d_gene: TRBD1
v_gene: TRBV6-6
j_gene: TRBJ1-1
CDR3aa: CVSSKLGTGATEAFF
CDR3nt: TGTGTCAGCAGTAAACTGGGGACAGGTGCCACTGAAGCTTTCTTT

abundance: NA
d_gene: NA
v_gene: TRBV6-5
j_gene: TRBJ2-5
CDR3aa: CASSKNSQETQYF
CDR3nt: TGTGCCAGCAGTAAGAACAGTCAAGAGACCCAGTACTTC

abundance: many
d_gene: NA
v_gene: TRBV7-9
j_gene: TRBJ2-5
CDR3aa: CASRIKDALSQETQYF
CDR3nt: TGTGCCAGCAGAATAAAGGACGCCTTAAGCCAAGAGACCCAGTACTTC

abundance: NA
d_gene: TRBD1
v_gene: TRBV7-9
j_gene: TRBJ2-7
CDR3aa: CASSSPGQGFYGQYF
CDR3nt: TGTGCCAGCAGCTCCCCGGGACAGGGGTTCTACGGGCAGTACTTC

abundance: many
d_gene: TRBD1
v_gene: TRBV6-5
j_gene: TRBJ2-3
CDR3aa: CASSYAGQESTDTQYF
CDR3nt: TGTGCCAGCAGTTACGCGGGACAGGAGAGCACAGATACGCAGTATTTT

abundance: few
d_gene: NA
v_gene: TRBV4-3
j_gene: TRBJ1-3
CDR3aa: CASSQAFPQGNTIYF
CDR3nt: TGCGCCAGCAGCCAAGCCTTCCCTCAAGGAAACACCATATATTTT

abundance: many
d_gene: NA
v_gene: TRBV30
j_gene: TRBJ2-1
CDR3aa: CAWSEYVWNEQFF
CDR3nt: TGTGCCTGGAGTGAGTACGTATGGAATGAGCAGTTCTTC

abundance: NA
d_gene: NA
v_gene: TRBV5-6
j_gene: TRBJ2-7
CDR3aa: CASSLAAALAYEQYF
CDR3nt: TGTGCCAGCAGCTTGGCGGCCGCCTTGGCCTACGAGCAGTACTTC

abundance: few
d_gene: NA
v_gene: TRBV5-8
j_gene: TRBJ1-2
CDR3aa: CASSRRQRLITNYGYTF
CDR3nt: TGTGCCAGCAGCCGAAGACAACGCCTTATAACTAACTATGGCTACACCTTC

abundance: NA
d_gene: NA
v_gene: TRBV4-3
j_gene: TRBJ2-7
CDR3aa: CARRQTGRSYEQYF
CDR3nt: TGCGCCCGCCGCCAAACGGGGCGATCCTACGAGCAGTACTTC

abundance: NA
d_gene: NA
v_gene: TRBV2
j_gene: TRBJ2-2
CDR3aa: CASSATGNTGELFF
CDR3nt: TGTGCCAGCAGTGCCACAGGGAACACCGGGGAGCTGTTTTTT

abundance: few
d_gene: NA
v_gene: TRBV6-4
j_gene: TRBJ2-3
CDR3aa: CASSDSGLAADTQYF
CDR3nt: TGTGCCAGCAGTGACTCGGGGCTAGCCGCAGATACGCAGTATTTT

abundance: few
d_gene: NA
v_gene: TRBV4-2
j_gene: TRBJ1-5
CDR3aa: CASSQDGQDGGQPQHF
CDR3nt: TGTGCCAGCAGCCAAGATGGGCAGGACGGCGGTCAGCCCCAGCATTTT

abundance: few
d_gene: NA
v_gene: TRBV10-3
j_gene: TRBJ1-2
CDR3aa: CAINTGGQAYYGYTF
CDR3nt: TGTGCCATCAATACGGGAGGGCAGGCCTACTATGGCTACACCTTC

abundance: many
d_gene: NA
v_gene: TRBV27
j_gene: TRBJ1-1
CDR3aa: CASSLSIWYLRTEAFF
CDR3nt: TGTGCCAGCAGTTTATCGATTTGGTACCTTAGAACTGAAGCTTTCTTT